The following is a T cell receptor beta chain sequence with its context. The antigen is undetermined. These data are taken from a study of cytomegalovirus exposure and HLA in healthy donors. PCR was performed using 60 Vbeta and 13 Jbeta primers. Source study methods: Unique TCR beta chains totaled 80 million to 100 million in a later count, with about 11 million of them shared. Measured with immunoSEQ multiplex PCR; TCRdb has only the in-frame clones, and not every one. The DNA gave D and trimming, while V, J and clone size come from that table. The sample consists of about 170,000 clones, 75% to 90% of them appearing once. General study findings and limits: About 87% or about 30% of the time was how often most TCR beta V segments were productive, according to an earlier analysis. A later analysis linked around 17,000 TCR beta sequences to HLA alleles at 0.05 false discovery rate. Differences between HLA loci emerged in a later analysis of TCR association rates, with DRB1 most and HLA-C fewest.

The CDR3 loop spans 17 amino acids. From germline, CDR1 is MNHEY and CDR2 SMNVEV (reference sequence). V trimming: 6 bases; J trimming: 4 bases; junction bases outside the gene matches: 11. The TCR originated in a girl aged 2-15 years in good health and CMV-seropositive. Specimen: PBMCs. The J gene is TRBJ2-7, the V gene TRBV27, with 14 bases aligning to TRBD2. The CDR3 loop reads CASSRPLTSGRGYEQYF. In DNA, the CDR3 is TGTGCCAGCAGCCGCCCCCTGACTAGCGGGAGGGGATACGAGCAGTACTTC.